This TCR beta chain was sequenced for a study of CD8+CD57+ T cells in acquired aplastic anemia. Background on the study: Mean yield of DNA from sorted CD4+ and CD8+ cells was 3 to 3.5 ug. There were 11 million or so reads, on average, for CD4+ cells from healthy donors.

Using genomic DNA as the template, TCR beta VDJ and CDR3 profiling was carried out. TCRdb re-called the reads with MiXCR, one entry per CDR3 protein. This sample has some 190,000 distinct CDR3 sequences, with 54% found just once. Concerning this clonotype itself: Its antigen remains unknown.

Study outcomes and limitations: Between patients and controls, CD8+ Simpson's diversity did not vary significantly.

Between the trimmed V and J ends, which lost 2 bases and 7 bases, there was a span of 10 bases. The length of the CDR3 is 13 residues. Germline V CDR1 and CDR2: SGDLS, YYNGEE. The TCR was taken from a human donor in good health, serving as a control. This chain links TRBV9 with TRBJ2-1; the D is unclear. The sequenced material came from sorted CD4+, CD8+, or CD8+CD57+ T cells (not recorded which) from PBMCs. CDR3 DNA sequence: TGTGCCAGCAGCGTGGACCTACGAAATGAGCAGTTCTTC. This encodes CASSVDLRNEQFF.